Listed below are T cell receptor beta chains from one sample, sequenced in a study of vaccination and CD4 T cells after COVID-19. The antigens for these receptors are not known. Via MiXCR, TCRdb re-called the PCR reads, giving one row per CDR3 protein. The table includes approximately 7,000 distinct CDR3 sequences, about 66% detected once. The sample consisted of CD4+ T cells from blood, cultured in vitro. Receptors originate from a human donor who had recovered from COVID-19. The CDR3 runs from the conserved cysteine through the conserved F or W. The order of the fields is V gene, clone size, J gene, CDR3 length, CDR3 protein. Some rows have no size entry. The others give once, few or many, or a class for an expanded clone.

V gene: TRBV20-1
clone size: NA
J gene: TRBJ2-1
CDR3 length: 14
CDR3 protein: CSAISGTNNNEQFF

V gene: TRBV7-2
clone size: NA
J gene: TRBJ1-1
CDR3 length: 14
CDR3 protein: CASSPTGRSTEAFF

V gene: TRBV10-1
clone size: large
J gene: TRBJ2-3
CDR3 length: 21
CDR3 protein: CASTHPPTRGPFKVAPDTQYF

V gene: TRBV20-1
clone size: NA
J gene: TRBJ1-5
CDR3 length: 13
CDR3 protein: CSARRQGVQPQHF

V gene: TRBV7-3
clone size: NA
J gene: TRBJ1-1
CDR3 length: 13
CDR3 protein: CASSPGQNTEAFF

V gene: TRBV20-1
clone size: NA
J gene: TRBJ2-7
CDR3 length: 13
CDR3 protein: CSARGLAGYEQYF

V gene: TRBV20-1
clone size: NA
J gene: TRBJ1-2
CDR3 length: 12
CDR3 protein: CSAPTRSYGYTF

V gene: TRBV12-3/TRBV12-4
clone size: once
J gene: TRBJ2-5
CDR3 length: 15
CDR3 protein: CASSPASSGGETQYF

V gene: TRBV7-2
clone size: NA
J gene: TRBJ2-1
CDR3 length: 15
CDR3 protein: CASSPSGGQDNEQFF

V gene: TRBV10-3
clone size: few
J gene: TRBJ1-2
CDR3 length: 14
CDR3 protein: CAISESYSSGGYTF

V gene: TRBV20-1
clone size: NA
J gene: TRBJ2-7
CDR3 length: 14
CDR3 protein: CSARPSQPPYEQYF

V gene: TRBV6-1
clone size: medium-sized
J gene: TRBJ1-1
CDR3 length: 16
CDR3 protein: CASSQHPGQGIKEAFF

V gene: TRBV7-2
clone size: once
J gene: TRBJ2-7
CDR3 length: 17
CDR3 protein: CASSRQKLAGRPYEQYF

V gene: TRBV7-2
clone size: NA
J gene: TRBJ1-1
CDR3 length: 14
CDR3 protein: CASSLRSRDTEAFF

V gene: TRBV4-3
clone size: NA
J gene: TRBJ2-7
CDR3 length: 15
CDR3 protein: CASSPQGGNSYEQYF

V gene: TRBV11-2
clone size: few
J gene: TRBJ2-5
CDR3 length: 16
CDR3 protein: CASSPQRQYFQETQYF

V gene: TRBV7-9
clone size: few
J gene: TRBJ1-1
CDR3 length: 12
CDR3 protein: CASSQGGTEAFF

V gene: TRBV27
clone size: NA
J gene: TRBJ2-5
CDR3 length: 12
CDR3 protein: CASKARTETQYF

V gene: TRBV7-9
clone size: few
J gene: TRBJ2-3
CDR3 length: 12
CDR3 protein: CASSEMGDTQYF

V gene: TRBV27
clone size: NA
J gene: TRBJ2-7
CDR3 length: 14
CDR3 protein: CASSLDRAPYEQYF

V gene: TRBV6-2/TRBV6-3
clone size: few
J gene: TRBJ1-5
CDR3 length: 14
CDR3 protein: CASTRGGTHQPQHF

V gene: TRBV6-5
clone size: NA
J gene: TRBJ2-3
CDR3 length: 16
CDR3 protein: CASSSRRESSTDTQYF

V gene: TRBV10-3
clone size: once
J gene: TRBJ2-5
CDR3 length: 13
CDR3 protein: CAIRRELGETQYF

V gene: TRBV7-6
clone size: few
J gene: TRBJ2-5
CDR3 length: 12
CDR3 protein: CASSLYQETQYF

V gene: TRBV28
clone size: NA
J gene: TRBJ1-5
CDR3 length: 15
CDR3 protein: CASSTGFRGNQPQHF

V gene: TRBV11-3
clone size: few
J gene: TRBJ2-5
CDR3 length: 17
CDR3 protein: CASSLSGVAGGQETQYF

V gene: TRBV6-1
clone size: NA
J gene: TRBJ1-2
CDR3 length: 15
CDR3 protein: CASRRGGILGYGYTF

V gene: TRBV15
clone size: NA
J gene: TRBJ1-4
CDR3 length: 15
CDR3 protein: CATSPRALTNEKLFF

V gene: TRBV10-3
clone size: few
J gene: TRBJ1-5
CDR3 length: 15
CDR3 protein: CAISEYGTSNQPQHF

V gene: TRBV7-2
clone size: once
J gene: TRBJ2-7
CDR3 length: 15
CDR3 protein: CASSLEYWQDYEQYF

V gene: TRBV15
clone size: medium-sized
J gene: TRBJ1-5
CDR3 length: 14
CDR3 protein: CATSSRQIGQPQHF

V gene: TRBV6-1
clone size: NA
J gene: TRBJ2-2
CDR3 length: 13
CDR3 protein: CASSNTGTGELFF

V gene: TRBV7-3
clone size: NA
J gene: TRBJ2-2
CDR3 length: 14
CDR3 protein: CASSSRGGTGELFF